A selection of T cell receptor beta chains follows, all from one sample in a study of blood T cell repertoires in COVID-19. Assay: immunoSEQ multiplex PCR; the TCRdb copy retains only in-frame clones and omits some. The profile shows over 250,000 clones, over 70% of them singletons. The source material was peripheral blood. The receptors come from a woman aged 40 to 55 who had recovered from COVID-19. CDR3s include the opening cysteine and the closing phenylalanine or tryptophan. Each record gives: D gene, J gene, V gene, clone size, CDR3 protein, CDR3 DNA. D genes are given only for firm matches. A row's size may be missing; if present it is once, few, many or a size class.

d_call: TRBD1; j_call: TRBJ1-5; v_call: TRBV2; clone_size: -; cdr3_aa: CASSQGGLVQPQHF; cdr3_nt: TGTGCCAGCAGTCAGGGGGGACTTGTACAGCCCCAGCATTTT
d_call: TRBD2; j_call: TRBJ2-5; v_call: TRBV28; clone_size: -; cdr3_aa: CASSLLRGAAETQYF; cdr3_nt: TGTGCCAGCAGTTTATTGCGGGGGGCGGCAGAGACCCAGTACTTC
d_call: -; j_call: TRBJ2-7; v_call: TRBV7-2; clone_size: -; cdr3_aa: CASSLGPGTTHEQYF; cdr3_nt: TGTGCCAGCAGCTTAGGGCCGGGTACGACCCACGAGCAGTACTTC
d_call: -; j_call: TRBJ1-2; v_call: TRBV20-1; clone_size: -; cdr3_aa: CSASSRGVARGNDYTF; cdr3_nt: TGCAGTGCTAGTAGTAGAGGGGTCGCGCGGGGGAATGACTACACCTTC
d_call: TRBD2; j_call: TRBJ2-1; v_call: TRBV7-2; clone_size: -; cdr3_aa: CASSLGRGGRYNEQFF; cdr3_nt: TGTGCCAGCAGCTTAGGGCGGGGGGGCCGCTACAATGAGCAGTTCTTC
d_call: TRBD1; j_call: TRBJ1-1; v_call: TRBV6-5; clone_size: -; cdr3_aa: CASSYDHRGTEAFF; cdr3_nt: TGTGCCAGCAGTTACGACCACAGGGGGACTGAAGCTTTCTTT
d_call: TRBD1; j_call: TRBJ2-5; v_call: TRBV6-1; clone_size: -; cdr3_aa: CASSELQGWGETQYF; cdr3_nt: TGTGCCAGCAGTGAACTACAGGGGTGGGGGGAGACCCAGTACTTC
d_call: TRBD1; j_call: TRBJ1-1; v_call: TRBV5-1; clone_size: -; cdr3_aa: CASSLATTRDRATEAFF; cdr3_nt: TGCGCCAGCAGCTTGGCCACCACGCGGGACAGGGCCACTGAAGCTTTCTTT
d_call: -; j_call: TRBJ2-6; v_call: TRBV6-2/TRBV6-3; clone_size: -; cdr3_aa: CASSHGGRGANVLTF; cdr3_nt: TGTGCCAGCAGCCACGGGGGGCGCGGGGCCAACGTCCTGACTTTC
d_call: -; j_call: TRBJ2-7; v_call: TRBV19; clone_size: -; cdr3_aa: CASSIDLESYEQYF; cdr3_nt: TGTGCCAGTAGTATAGATCTTGAGTCCTACGAGCAGTACTTC
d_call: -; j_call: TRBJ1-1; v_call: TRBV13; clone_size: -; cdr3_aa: CASSLGGSTEAFF; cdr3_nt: TGTGCCAGCAGCTTAGGAGGGAGCACTGAAGCTTTCTTT
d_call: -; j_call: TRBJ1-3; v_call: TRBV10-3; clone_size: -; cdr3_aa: CAISQQGDTIYF; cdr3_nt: TGTGCCATCTCACAACAGGGAGACACCATATATTTT
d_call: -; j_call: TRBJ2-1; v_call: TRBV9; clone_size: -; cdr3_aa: CASSGGAPSYNEQFF; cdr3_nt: TGTGCCAGCAGCGGGGGAGCCCCCTCCTACAATGAGCAGTTCTTC
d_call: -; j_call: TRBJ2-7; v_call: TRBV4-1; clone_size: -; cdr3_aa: CASSLYRENDYEQYF; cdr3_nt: TGCGCCAGCAGCCTTTACAGGGAAAACGACTACGAGCAGTACTTC
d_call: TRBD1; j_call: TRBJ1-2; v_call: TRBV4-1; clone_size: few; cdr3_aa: CASSRGQGAIYGYTF; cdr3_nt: TGCGCCAGCAGCCGAGGACAGGGGGCAATCTATGGCTACACCTTC
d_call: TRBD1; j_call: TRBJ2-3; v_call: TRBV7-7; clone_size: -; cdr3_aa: CASSLATGGIDTQYF; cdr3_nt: TGTGCCAGCAGCTTAGCAACAGGGGGGATAGATACGCAGTATTTT
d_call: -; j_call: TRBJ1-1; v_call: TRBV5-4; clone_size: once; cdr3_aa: CASSLLEGVGTEAFF; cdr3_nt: TGTGCCAGCAGCTTGCTGGAGGGCGTAGGCACTGAAGCTTTCTTT
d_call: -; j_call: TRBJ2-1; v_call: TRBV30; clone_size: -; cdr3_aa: CATSAGSSYNEQFF; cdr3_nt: TGTGCCACCTCAGCGGGTAGCTCCTACAATGAGCAGTTCTTC
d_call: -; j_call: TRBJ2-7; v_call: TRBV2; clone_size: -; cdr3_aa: CASSGTAYEQYF; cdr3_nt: TGTGCCAGCAGTGGGACTGCATACGAGCAGTACTTC
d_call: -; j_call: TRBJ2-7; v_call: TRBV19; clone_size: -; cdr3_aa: CASSIRGEQYF; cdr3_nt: TGTGCCAGTAGTATTAGGGGCGAGCAGTACTTC